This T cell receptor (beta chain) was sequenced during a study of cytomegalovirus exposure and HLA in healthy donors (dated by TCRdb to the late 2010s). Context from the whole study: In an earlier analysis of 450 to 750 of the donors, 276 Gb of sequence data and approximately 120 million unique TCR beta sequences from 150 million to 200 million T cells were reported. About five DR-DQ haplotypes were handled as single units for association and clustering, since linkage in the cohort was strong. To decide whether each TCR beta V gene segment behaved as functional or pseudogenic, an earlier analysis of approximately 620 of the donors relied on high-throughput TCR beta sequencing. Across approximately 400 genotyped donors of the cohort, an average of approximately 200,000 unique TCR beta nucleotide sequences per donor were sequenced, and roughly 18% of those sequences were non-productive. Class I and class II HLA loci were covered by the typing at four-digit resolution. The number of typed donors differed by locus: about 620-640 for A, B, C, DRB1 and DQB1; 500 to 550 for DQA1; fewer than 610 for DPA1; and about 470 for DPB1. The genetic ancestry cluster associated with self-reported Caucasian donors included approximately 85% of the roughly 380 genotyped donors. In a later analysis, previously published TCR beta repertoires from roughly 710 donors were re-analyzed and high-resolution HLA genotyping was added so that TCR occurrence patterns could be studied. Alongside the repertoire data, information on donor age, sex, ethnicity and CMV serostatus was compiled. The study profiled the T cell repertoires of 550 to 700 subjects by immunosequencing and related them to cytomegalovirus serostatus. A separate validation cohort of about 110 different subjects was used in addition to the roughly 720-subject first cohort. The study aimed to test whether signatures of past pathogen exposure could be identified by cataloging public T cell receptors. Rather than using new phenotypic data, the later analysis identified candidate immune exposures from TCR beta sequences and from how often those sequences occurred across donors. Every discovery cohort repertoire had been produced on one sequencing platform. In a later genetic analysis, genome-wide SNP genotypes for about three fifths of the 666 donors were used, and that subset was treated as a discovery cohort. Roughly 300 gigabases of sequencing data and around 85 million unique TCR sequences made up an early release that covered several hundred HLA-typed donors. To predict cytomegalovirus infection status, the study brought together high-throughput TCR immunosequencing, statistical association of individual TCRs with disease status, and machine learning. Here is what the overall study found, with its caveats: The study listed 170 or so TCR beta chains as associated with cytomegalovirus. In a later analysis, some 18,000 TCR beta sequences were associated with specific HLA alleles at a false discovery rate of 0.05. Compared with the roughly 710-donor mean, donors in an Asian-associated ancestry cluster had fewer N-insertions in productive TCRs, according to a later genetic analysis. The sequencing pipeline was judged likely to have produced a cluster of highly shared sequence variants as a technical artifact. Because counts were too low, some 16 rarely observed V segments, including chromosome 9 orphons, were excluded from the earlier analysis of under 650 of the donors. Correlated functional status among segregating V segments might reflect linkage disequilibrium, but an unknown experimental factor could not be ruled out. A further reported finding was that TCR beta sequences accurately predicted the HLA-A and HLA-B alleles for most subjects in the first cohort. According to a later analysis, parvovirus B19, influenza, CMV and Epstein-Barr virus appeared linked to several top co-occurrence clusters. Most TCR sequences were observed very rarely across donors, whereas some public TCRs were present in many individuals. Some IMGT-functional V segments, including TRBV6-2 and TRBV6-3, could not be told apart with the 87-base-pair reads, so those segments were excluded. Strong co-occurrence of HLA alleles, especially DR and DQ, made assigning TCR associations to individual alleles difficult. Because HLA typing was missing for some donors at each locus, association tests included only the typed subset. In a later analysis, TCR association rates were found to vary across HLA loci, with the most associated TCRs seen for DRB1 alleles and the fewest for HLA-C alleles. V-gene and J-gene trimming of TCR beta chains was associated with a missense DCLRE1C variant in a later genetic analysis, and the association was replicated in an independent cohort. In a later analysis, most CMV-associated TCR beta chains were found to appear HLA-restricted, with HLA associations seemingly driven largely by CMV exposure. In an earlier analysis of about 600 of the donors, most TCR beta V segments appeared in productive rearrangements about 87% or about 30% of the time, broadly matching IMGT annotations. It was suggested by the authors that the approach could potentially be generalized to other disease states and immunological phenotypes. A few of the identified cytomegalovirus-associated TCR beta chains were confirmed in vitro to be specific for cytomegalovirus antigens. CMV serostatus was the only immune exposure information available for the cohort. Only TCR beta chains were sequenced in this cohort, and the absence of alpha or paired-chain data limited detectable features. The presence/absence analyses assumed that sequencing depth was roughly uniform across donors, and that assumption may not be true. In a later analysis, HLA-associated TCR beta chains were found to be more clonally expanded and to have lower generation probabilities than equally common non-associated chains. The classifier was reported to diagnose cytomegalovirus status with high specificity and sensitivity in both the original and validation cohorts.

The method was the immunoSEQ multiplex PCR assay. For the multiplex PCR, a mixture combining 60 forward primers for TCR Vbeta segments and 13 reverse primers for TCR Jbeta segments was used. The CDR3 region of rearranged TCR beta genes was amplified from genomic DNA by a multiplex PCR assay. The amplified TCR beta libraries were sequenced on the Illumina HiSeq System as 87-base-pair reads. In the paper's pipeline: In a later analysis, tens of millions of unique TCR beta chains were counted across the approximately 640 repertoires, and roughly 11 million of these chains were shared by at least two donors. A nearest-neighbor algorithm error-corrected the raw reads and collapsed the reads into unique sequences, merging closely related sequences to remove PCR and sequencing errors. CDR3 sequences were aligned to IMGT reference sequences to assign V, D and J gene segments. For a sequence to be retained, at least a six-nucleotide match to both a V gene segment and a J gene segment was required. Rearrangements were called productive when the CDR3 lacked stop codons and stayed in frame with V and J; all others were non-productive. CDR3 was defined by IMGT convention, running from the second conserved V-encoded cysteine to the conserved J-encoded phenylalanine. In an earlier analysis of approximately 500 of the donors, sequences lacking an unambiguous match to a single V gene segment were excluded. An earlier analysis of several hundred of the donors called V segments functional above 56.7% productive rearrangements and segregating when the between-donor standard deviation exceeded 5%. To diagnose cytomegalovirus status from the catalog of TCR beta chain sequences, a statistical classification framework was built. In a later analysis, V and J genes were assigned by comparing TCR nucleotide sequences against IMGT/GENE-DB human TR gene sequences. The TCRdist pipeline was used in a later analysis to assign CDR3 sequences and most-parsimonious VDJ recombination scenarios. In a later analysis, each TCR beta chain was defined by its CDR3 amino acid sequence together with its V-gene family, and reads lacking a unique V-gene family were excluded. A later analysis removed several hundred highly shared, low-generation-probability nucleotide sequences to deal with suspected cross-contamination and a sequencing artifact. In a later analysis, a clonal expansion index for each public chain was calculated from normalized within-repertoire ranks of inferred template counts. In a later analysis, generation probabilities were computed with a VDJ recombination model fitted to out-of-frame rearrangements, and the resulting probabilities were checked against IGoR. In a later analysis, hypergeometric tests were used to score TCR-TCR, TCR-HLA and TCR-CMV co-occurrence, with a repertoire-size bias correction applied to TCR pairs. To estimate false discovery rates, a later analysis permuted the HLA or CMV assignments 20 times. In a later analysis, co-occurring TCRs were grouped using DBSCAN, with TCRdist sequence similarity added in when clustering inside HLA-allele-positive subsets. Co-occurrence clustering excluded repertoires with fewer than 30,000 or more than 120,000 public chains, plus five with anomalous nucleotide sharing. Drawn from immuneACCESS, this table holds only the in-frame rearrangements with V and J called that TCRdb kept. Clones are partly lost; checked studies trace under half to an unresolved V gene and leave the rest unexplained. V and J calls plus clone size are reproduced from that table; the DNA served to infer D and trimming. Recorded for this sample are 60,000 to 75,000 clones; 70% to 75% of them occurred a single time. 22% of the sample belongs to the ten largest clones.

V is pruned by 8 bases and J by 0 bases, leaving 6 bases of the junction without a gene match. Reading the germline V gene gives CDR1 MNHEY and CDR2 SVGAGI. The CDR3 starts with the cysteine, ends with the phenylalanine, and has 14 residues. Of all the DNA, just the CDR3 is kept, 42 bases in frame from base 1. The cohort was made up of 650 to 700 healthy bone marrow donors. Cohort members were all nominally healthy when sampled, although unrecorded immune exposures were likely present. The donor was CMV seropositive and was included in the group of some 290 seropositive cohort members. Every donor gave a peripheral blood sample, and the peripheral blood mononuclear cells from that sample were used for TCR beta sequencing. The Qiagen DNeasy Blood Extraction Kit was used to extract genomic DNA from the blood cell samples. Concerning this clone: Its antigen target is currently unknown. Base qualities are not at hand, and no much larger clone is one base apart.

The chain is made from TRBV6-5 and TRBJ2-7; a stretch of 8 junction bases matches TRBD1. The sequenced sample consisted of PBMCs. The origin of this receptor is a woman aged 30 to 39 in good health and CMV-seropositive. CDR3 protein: CASGRTGSSYEQYF. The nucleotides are TGTGCCAGCGGCCGGACAGGGAGCTCCTACGAGCAGTACTTC.